This T cell receptor beta chain was retrieved from a study of T-cell reconstitution after alpha-beta-depleted transplantation in children. Whole-study findings and limits: Alpha-beta T cells present about two months after transplant were reported to originate from several hundred expanded graft clones.

The authors prepared the TCRbeta library with unique molecular identifiers. TCRdb processed the PCR reads anew with MiXCR; each CDR3 protein has one entry. Here the sample spans 500,000 to 600,000 distinct CDR3 sequences, roughly 27% being singletons. Trimming cost V 0 bases and J 7 bases, with 10 bases left between them. CDR3 length equals 14 residues. The germline gives CDR1 DFQATT, CDR2 SNEGSKA (reference sequence). This clonotype was seen a handful of times. The antigen is not known. The receptor comes from a boy in the first two years of life with Wiskott-Aldrich syndrome, due to receive a stem cell transplant. The input for sequencing was PBMCs, taken before TCRalphabeta/CD19-depleted stem cell transplant. The chain combines TRBV20-1 with TRBJ1-6; D unclear. This chain's CDR3 is CSARDRVYNSPLHF. CDR3 nucleotide sequence: TGCAGTGCTAGAGATAGGGTTTACAATTCACCCCTCCACTTT.